This TCR beta chain was recorded in a study of blood T cell repertoires in COVID-19. Study details: Collection of acute and convalescent COVID-19 samples took place in the United States, Italy and Spain. From T cells, B-cell-depleted T cells, or PBMCs came the material, which was cDNA or gDNA.

Original methodology: Estimation of nucleated cell counts relied on the amplification of reference gene primers. The repertoire was sequenced with immunoSEQ multiplex PCR; TCRdb's copy has only in-frame clones and lacks some. That table gives V, J and clone size, and the DNA gave D and trimming. The profile covers 150,000 or so clones, with 75% to 85% appearing a single time and 9.5% to 13% taken by the ten largest. The V gene end was trimmed by 5 bases and the J gene end by 9 bases; junction bases not matched to a gene: 9. Per the germline V gene, CDR1 is SEHNR and CDR2 is FQNEAQ (reference sequence). CDR3 length: 14 residues. By share of the sample, this clone is medium-sized.

The specimen was peripheral blood. This receptor was identified in an older woman with COVID-19, enrolled during active disease. The chain combines TRBV7-9 with TRBJ2-1; the match to TRBD2 covers 8 bases. The CDR3, as DNA: TGTGCCAGCAGCGCACGGCGGGGGGCGAGTGAGCAGTTCTTC. The encoded protein is CASSARRGASEQFF.